A selection of T cell receptor beta chains follows, all from one sample in a study of immune evolution from preneoplasia to lung adenocarcinoma. TCRdb's table, derived via immunoSEQ multiplex PCR, lists solely in-frame clones and lacks some. Seen here are over 11,000 clones, 80% observed once, and the top ten hold 4.9%. Sequencing was carried out using FFPE minimally invasive lung adenocarcinoma tissue. The receptor source for this set is a person aged 70 to 79 with lung adenocarcinoma. The CDR3 runs from the conserved cysteine through the conserved F or W. Each record gives: J gene, V gene, CDR3 protein.

>TRBJ1-5|TRBV19
CASSIEDGQNQPQHF
>TRBJ2-5|TRBV5-6
CASSRGKTQYF
>TRBJ1-1|TRBV7-9
CASSLDASGVRAFF
>TRBJ2-1|TRBV11-2
CASSGGTMVEQFF
>TRBJ2-3|TRBV10-1
CASQGGKTGMADTQYF
>TRBJ1-1|TRBV18
CASSLGRDTETFF
>TRBJ2-1|TRBV29-1
CSVALNYNEQFF
>TRBJ2-2|TRBV11-1
CASSVFRGSSNTGELFF
>TRBJ2-5|TRBV11-3
CASSLYGEPETQYF
>TRBJ2-3|TRBV4-2
CASSQGETGGTDTQYF
>TRBJ2-5|TRBV7-9
CASSLGRDGKETQYF
>TRBJ1-5|TRBV7-8
CASSSGAGPNQPQHF
>TRBJ1-4|TRBV5-4
CASSFGEKLFF
>TRBJ1-1|TRBV14
CASSQSPRTEAFF
>TRBJ1-2|TRBV28
CASSPGQYGYTF
>TRBJ1-1|TRBV5-1
CASSSTGNTEAFF
>TRBJ2-7|TRBV28
CASTLSSGGTEQYF
>TRBJ1-5|TRBV11-2
CASSLETFQPQHF
>TRBJ2-7|TRBV6-5
CASSYSRGLGYEQYF
>TRBJ2-3|TRBV28
CASSQVQGVTDTQYF
>TRBJ1-1|TRBV27
CASRPEQTLNTEAFF
>TRBJ1-2|TRBV6-1
CASRSTGGDGYTF
>TRBJ1-1|TRBV10-3
CAISAGYEAFF
>TRBJ2-3|TRBV7-9
CASGDSSTDTQYF
>TRBJ1-4|TRBV4-1
CASSRADSGNEKLFF
>TRBJ2-1|TRBV27
CASKSEGNEQFF
>TRBJ2-5|TRBV5-1
CASSFLQGPQETQYF
>TRBJ2-5|TRBV19
CASSRTSGVGETQYF
>TRBJ1-1|TRBV6-1
CASNFGVRTEAFF
>TRBJ1-1|TRBV19
CASSTTGASSEAFF
>TRBJ1-2|TRBV5-8
CASSLKTGDNGYTF
>TRBJ2-1|TRBV15
CATSLSRSGGKQFF
>TRBJ2-7|TRBV28
CASSETSGYEQYF
>TRBJ2-1|TRBV6-1
CASSETGGQQFF
>TRBJ2-1|TRBV20-1
CSARAAEQFF
>TRBJ2-2|TRBV19
CASSPGRNTGELFF
>TRBJ1-6|TRBV15
CATSRETGNSPLHF
>TRBJ2-7|TRBV5-1
CASSLEILGTGEQYF
>TRBJ2-7|TRBV15
CATSRERQVREQYF
>TRBJ2-7|TRBV30
CAWSVSSGSSYEQYF
>TRBJ2-5|TRBV6-5
CASSLLAEGGETQYF
>TRBJ2-3|TRBV15
CATPTESTDTQYF